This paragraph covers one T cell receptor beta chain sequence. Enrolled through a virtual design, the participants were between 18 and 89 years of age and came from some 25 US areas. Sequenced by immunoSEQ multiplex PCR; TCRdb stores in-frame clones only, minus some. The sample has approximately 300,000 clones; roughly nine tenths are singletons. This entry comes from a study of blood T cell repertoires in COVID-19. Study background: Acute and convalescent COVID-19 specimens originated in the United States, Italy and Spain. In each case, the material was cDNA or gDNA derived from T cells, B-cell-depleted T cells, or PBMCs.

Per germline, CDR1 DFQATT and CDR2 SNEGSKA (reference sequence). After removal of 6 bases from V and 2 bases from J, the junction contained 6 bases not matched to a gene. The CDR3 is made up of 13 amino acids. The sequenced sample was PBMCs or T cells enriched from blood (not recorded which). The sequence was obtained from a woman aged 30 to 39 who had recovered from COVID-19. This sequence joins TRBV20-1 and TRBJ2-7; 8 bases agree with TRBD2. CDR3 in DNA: TGCAGTGCAAGTAGCGGGGATGCCTACGAGCAGTACTTC. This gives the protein CSASSGDAYEQYF.